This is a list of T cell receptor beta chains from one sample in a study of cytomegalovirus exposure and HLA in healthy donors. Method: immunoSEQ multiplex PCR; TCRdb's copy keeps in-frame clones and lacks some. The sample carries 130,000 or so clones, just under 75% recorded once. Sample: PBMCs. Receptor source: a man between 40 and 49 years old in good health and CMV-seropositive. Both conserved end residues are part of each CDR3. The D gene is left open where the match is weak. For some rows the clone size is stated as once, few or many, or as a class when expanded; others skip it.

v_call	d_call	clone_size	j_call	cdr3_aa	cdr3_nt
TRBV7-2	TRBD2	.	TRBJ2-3	CASSLAAGATDTQYF	TGTGCCAGCAGCTTAGCAGCGGGGGCCACAGATACGCAGTATTTT
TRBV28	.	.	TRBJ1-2	CASSIPGGNYGYTF	TGTGCCAGCAGTATCCCGGGCGGGAACTATGGCTACACCTTC
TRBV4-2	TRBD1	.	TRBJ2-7	CASSQSWGQAGSYEQYF	TGTGCCAGCAGCCAATCATGGGGACAGGCAGGCTCCTACGAGCAGTACTTC
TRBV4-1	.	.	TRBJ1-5	CASSPQLVLNRPQHF	TGCGCCAGCAGCCCCCAGTTGGTCCTCAATCGGCCCCAGCATTTT
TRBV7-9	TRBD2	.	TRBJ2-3	CATPAGAGLSTDTQYF	TGTGCCACCCCAGCGGGAGCAGGTCTGAGCACAGATACGCAGTATTTT
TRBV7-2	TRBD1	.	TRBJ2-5	CASSSSTGVVQETQYF	TGTGCCAGCAGCTCTTCGACAGGGGTGGTCCAAGAGACCCAGTACTTC
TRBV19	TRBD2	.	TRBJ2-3	CASSIGLAGGRGTDTQYF	TGTGCCAGTAGTATTGGCCTAGCGGGAGGGCGTGGCACAGATACGCAGTATTTT
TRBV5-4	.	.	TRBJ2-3	CASSLALATGTDTQYF	TGTGCCAGCAGCTTGGCTCTGGCAACCGGCACAGATACGCAGTATTTT
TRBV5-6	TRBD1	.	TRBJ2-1	CASSSRQGWDEQFF	TGTGCCAGCAGCTCCAGACAGGGGTGGGATGAGCAGTTCTTC
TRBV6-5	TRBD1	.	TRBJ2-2	CASSFWTGANTGELFF	TGTGCCAGCAGTTTCTGGACAGGGGCGAACACCGGGGAGCTGTTTTTT
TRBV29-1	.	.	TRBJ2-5	CSVDPYPQETQYF	TGCAGCGTTGACCCCTACCCCCAAGAGACCCAGTACTTC
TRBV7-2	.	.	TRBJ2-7	CASSSSGGVSYEQYF	TGTGCCAGCAGCAGTAGCGGAGGGGTCTCCTACGAGCAGTACTTC
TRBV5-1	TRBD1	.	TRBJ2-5	CASSVTGASDQETQYF	TGCGCCAGCAGCGTGACAGGGGCTTCAGACCAAGAGACCCAGTACTTC
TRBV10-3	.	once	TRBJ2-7	CAISEWGDSYEQYF	TGTGCCATCAGTGAGTGGGGGGACTCCTACGAGCAGTACTTC
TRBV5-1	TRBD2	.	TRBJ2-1	CASSSRTGTSGHNEQFF	TGCGCCAGCAGCTCTCGTACCGGGACTAGCGGGCACAATGAGCAGTTCTTC
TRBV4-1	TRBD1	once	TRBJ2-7	CASSSGTGVYEQYF	TGCGCCAGCAGCTCTGGGACAGGGGTCTACGAGCAGTACTTC
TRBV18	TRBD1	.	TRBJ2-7	CASSPRTGGINEQYF	TGTGCCAGCTCACCCCGGACAGGGGGCATAAACGAGCAGTACTTC
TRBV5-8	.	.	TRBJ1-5	CASSLGGGSIRPQHF	TGTGCCAGCAGCTTGGGAGGGGGATCAATCAGGCCCCAGCATTTT
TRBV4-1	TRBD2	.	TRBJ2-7	CASSLGSGSNEQYF	TGCGCCAGCAGCCTCGGTAGCGGGAGTAATGAGCAGTACTTC
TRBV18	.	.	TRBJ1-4	CASSTDVSGVGEKLFF	TGTGCCAGCTCAACGGATGTGAGTGGAGTAGGTGAAAAACTGTTTTTT
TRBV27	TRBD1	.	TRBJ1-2	CASSSYVTDRASMRYTF	TGTGCCAGCAGTTCCTACGTGACTGACAGGGCATCTATGCGCTACACCTTC
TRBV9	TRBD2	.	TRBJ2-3	CAAGGGGPTDTQYF	TGTGCGGCCGGGGGGGGAGGCCCCACAGATACGCAGTATTTT
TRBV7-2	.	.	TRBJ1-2	CASSLLDSQRLYGYTF	TGTGCCAGCAGCTTGTTAGACAGTCAGCGTCTCTATGGCTACACCTTC
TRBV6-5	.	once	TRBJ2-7	CASSYLPSYEQYF	TGTGCCAGCAGTTACCTCCCTTCTTACGAGCAGTACTTC
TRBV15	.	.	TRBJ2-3	CATSRDLATDTQYF	TGTGCCACCAGCAGAGATCTAGCCACAGATACGCAGTATTTT
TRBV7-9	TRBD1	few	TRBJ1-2	CASSLGIGGNGYTF	TGTGCCAGCAGCTTGGGGATAGGGGGCAATGGCTACACCTTC
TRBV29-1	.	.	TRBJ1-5	CSVAFQDGQPQHF	TGCAGCGTTGCCTTTCAGGATGGTCAGCCCCAGCATTTT
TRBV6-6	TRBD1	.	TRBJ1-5	CASSSNPGQNQPQHF	TGTGCCAGCAGTTCAAACCCGGGACAGAATCAGCCCCAGCATTTT
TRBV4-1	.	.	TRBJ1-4	CASSPAGPAREKLFF	TGCGCCAGCAGCCCGGCTGGGCCAGCCAGAGAAAAACTGTTTTTT
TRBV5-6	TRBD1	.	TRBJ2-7	CASSLAGGLFSYEQYF	TGTGCCAGCAGCTTGGCAGGGGGTTTGTTTTCCTACGAGCAGTACTTC
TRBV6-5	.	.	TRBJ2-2	CASSYATSVTGELFF	TGTGCCAGCAGTTACGCGACATCCGTCACCGGGGAGCTGTTTTTT
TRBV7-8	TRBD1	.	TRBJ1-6	CASSKTTGGYSPLHF	TGTGCCAGCAGTAAAACGACAGGGGGCTATTCACCCCTCCACTTT
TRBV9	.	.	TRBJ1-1	CASSGTVMNTEAFF	TGTGCCAGCAGCGGGACAGTCATGAACACTGAAGCTTTCTTT
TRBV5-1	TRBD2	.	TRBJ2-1	CASSPRRGEYNEQFF	TGCGCCAGCAGCCCTAGGCGGGGGGAGTACAATGAGCAGTTCTTC
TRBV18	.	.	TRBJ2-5	CASSPLDQETQYF	TGTGCCAGCTCACCCCTTGACCAAGAGACCCAGTACTTC